The TCR beta chain under discussion was sequenced for a study of blood T cell repertoires in COVID-19. Study as a whole: The United States, Italy and Spain supplied acute and convalescent COVID-19 samples.

Germline V CDR1 and CDR2: SGHAT, FQNNGV. The V and J ends lost 7 bases and 8 bases, in that order; junction bases with no gene match: 8. CDR3 size: 15 residues. As originally analysed: Reference gene primer amplification in the assay estimated nucleated cell counts. TCRdb keeps only in-frame clones here, not all; method: immunoSEQ multiplex PCR. The V and J calls and clone size come from that table; D and trimming were worked out from the DNA. Of fewer than 250,000 clones listed, approximately 80% are singletons. This receptor was identified in a woman aged 45 to 65 with acute or convalescent COVID-19. The V gene is TRBV11-2, the J gene TRBJ2-1, with 13 bases lining up with TRBD2. The sample taken for sequencing was peripheral blood. CDR3 bases: TGTGCCAGCACCCTCGGACTAGCGGGAGCCCATGAGCAGTTCTTC. Its protein is CASTLGLAGAHEQFF.